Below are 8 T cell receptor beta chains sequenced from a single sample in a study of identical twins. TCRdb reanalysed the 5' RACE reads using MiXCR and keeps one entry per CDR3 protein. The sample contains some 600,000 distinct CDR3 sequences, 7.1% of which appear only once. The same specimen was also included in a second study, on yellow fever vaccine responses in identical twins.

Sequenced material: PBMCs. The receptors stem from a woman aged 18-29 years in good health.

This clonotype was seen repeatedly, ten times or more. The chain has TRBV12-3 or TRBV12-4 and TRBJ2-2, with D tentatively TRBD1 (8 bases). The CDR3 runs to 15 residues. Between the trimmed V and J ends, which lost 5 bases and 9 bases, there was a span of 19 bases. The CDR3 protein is CASSGGGQGARELFF. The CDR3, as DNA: TGTGCCAGCAGTGGGGGGGGCCAGGGGGCCCGGGAGCTGTTTTTT.

For the CDR3, the DNA is TGTGCCAGCAGCTTAGGACAGTGGGGCGTTCTCGGGGAGCTGTTTTTT. As protein: CASSLGQWGVLGELFF. The genes are TRBV11-3 and TRBJ2-2; the D gene is possibly TRBD1 (5 bases). The CDR3 runs 16 residues. CDR1 is SGHNT and CDR2 is YENEEA in the germline V gene. Trimming left V 1 base short and J 7 bases short, with 16 bases between.

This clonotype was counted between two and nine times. CDR3 DNA sequence: TGTGCCAGCAGCCAAGCGGGAGGGCCTAGAGGCAATGAGCAGTTCTTC. This translates into CASSQAGGPRGNEQFF. The chain joins TRBV3-1 to TRBJ2-1; TRBD2 matches at 8 bases. Germline CDR1 LGHDT, CDR2 YNNKEL (reference sequence). This CDR3 spans 16 amino acids. V trimming: 1 base; J trimming: 6 bases; junction bases outside the gene matches: 8.

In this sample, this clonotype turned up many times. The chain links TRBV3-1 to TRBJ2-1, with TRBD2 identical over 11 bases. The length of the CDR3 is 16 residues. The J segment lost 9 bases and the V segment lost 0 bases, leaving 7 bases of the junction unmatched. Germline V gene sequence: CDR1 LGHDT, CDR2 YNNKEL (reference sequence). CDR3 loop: CASSQDRPSGRFEQFF. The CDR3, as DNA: TGTGCCAGCAGCCAAGATAGGCCTAGCGGGAGGTTTGAGCAGTTCTTC.

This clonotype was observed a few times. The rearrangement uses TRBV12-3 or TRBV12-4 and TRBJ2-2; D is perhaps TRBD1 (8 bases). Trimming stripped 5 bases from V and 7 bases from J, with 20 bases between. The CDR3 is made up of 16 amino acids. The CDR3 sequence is CASSPWTGTTDGELFF. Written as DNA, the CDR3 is TGTGCCAGCAGTCCTTGGACAGGGACTACAGACGGGGAGCTGTTTTTT.

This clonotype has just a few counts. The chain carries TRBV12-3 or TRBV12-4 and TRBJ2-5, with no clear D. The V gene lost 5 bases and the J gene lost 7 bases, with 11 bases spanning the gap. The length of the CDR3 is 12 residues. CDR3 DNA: TGTGCCAGCAGTCGTAACCTGGGGACCCAGTACTTC. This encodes CASSRNLGTQYF.

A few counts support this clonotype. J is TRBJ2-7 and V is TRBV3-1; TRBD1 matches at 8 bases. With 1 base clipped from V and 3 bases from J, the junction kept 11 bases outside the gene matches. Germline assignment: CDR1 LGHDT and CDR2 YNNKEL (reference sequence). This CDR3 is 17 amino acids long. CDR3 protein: CASSQGVGQGAFYEQYF. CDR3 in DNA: TGTGCCAGCAGCCAAGGCGTAGGGCAGGGGGCTTTCTACGAGCAGTACTTC.

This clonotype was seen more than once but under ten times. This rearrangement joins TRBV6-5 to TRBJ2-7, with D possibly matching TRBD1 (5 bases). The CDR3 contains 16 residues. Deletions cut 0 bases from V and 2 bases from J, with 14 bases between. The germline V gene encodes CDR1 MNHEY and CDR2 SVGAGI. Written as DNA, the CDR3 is TGTGCCAGCAGTTACTCGAGCCTAGGGGCCCCCTACGAGCAGTACGTC. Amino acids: CASSYSSLGAPYEQYV.